The text below deals with one TCR beta chain. Sorted inputs of about 19,000 to 1,100,000 cells, with 10%, 30% or 50% RNA, yielded naive CD8 libraries. The sample originates from a study of molecular identifiers for immune sequencing clone quantification. The bulk TCR libraries were made with methods described before and with listed TCR primers. TCRdb re-analysed the PCR reads in MiXCR, keeping a single row per CDR3 protein. The sample contains about 330,000 distinct CDR3 sequences, roughly 24% of which appear only once. The germline CDR1 and CDR2 sequences are SGHDN and FVKESK. CDR3 length equals 17 residues. V gave up 3 bases and J gave up 5 bases, with 20 bases separating them.

Sequenced input: naive CD8+ T cells from blood, with Jurkat cell RNA spiked in. Subset noted: FACS-sorted CD8+CD4-CCR7+CD45RA+ naive T cells. This receptor was identified in a human donor in good health. Some libraries in this study had Jurkat cell RNA spiked in. The chain is built from TRBV14 and TRBJ1-3; D not resolved. CDR3 in DNA: TGTGCCAGCAGCCATACTCTCCATCAAGACGTACGAAACACCATATATTTT. It translates to CASSHTLHQDVRNTIYF.